The entry below gives a single T cell receptor (beta chain) sequence along with its context. Antigen unknown. The data originate from a study of T cells in localized non-small cell lung cancer. Study-wide results and caveats: Multi-region tumor sequencing was not done, so intratumor heterogeneity could not be excluded.

Only in-frame clones appear in the TCRdb table, and some are missing; sequencing was by immunoSEQ multiplex PCR. The top ten clones hold roughly 4% of a sample with tens of thousands of clones, 80% of them seen once. J was trimmed by 4 bases and V by 4 bases; bases with no gene match: 8. The germline gives CDR1 SGHNT, CDR2 YYREEE (reference sequence). CDR3 length: 15 residues. The TCR originated in a woman between 35 and 75 years old with stage II lung adenocarcinoma. The V call is TRBV5-4, the J call TRBJ2-5; 9 bases line up with TRBD1. The sample consisted of PBMCs, taken before any cancer treatment. The CDR3 loop reads CASSAWTGAVETQYF. Here the CDR3 DNA reads TGTGCCAGCAGCGCATGGACAGGGGCGGTAGAGACCCAGTACTTC.